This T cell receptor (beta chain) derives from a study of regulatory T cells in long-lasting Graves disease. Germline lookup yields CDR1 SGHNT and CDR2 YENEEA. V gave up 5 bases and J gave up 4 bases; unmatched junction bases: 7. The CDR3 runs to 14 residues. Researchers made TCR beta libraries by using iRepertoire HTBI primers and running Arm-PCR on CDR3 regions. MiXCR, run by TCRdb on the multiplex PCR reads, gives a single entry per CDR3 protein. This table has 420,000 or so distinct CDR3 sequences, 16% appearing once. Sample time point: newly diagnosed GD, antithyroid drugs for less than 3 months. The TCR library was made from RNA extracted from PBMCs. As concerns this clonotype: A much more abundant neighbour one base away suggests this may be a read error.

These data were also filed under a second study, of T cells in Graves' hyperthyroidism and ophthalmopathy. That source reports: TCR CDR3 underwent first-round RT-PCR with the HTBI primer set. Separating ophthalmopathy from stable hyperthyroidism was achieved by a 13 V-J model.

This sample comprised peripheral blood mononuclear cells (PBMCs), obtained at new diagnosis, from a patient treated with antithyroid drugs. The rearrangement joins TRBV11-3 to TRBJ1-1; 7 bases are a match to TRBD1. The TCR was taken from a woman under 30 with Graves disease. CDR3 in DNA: TGTGCCAGCAGCCGGGACAGTCTGAGCACTGAAGCTTTCTTT. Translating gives CASSRDSLSTEAFF.